This TCR beta chain is drawn from a study of identical twins. Points from the study as a whole: Diverse VJ usage suggested most zero-insertion clonotypes were not invariant T cells. Conclusions came from cross-sectional statistical analysis, not from following the same donors.

This clonotype came up a few times. Antigen specificity is unknown. TCRdb reanalysed the 5' RACE reads using MiXCR and keeps one entry per CDR3 protein. The sample lists a few hundred thousand distinct CDR3 sequences, more than 9.5% occurring once. Trimming left V 5 bases short and J 8 bases short, with 9 bases between. The CDR3 covers 11 residues. Germline values: CDR1 SGHTA, CDR2 FQGNSA. This sample also belongs to another study, concerning yellow fever vaccine responses in identical twins.

The chain carries TRBV7-2 and TRBJ1-1; D remains unclear. This receptor was identified in a woman aged 18-35 years in good health. The source material was memory (CD45RO+) T cells sorted from blood. The CDR3 sequence is CASSPRQEAFF. In DNA, the CDR3 is TGTGCCAGCAGCCCCCGCCAGGAAGCTTTCTTT.